Following are 4 T cell receptor beta chains from one sample sequenced in a study of T cell responses to AZD1222 COVID-19 vaccine. The data were produced by immunoSEQ multiplex PCR, yet TCRdb's version contains in-frame clones alone and is incomplete. The data show around 150,000 clones, around 90% seen once. Sample: peripheral blood, taken on day 0 of AZD1222 vaccination. The receptors derive from an adult in good health.

V and J are TRBV4-3 and TRBJ2-7; 13 bases fit TRBD2. After removal of 0 bases from V and 3 bases from J, the junction contained 11 bases not matched to a gene. The germline V gene encodes CDR1 LGHNA and CDR2 YSLEER. This CDR3 is 19 amino acids long. Here the CDR3 reads CASSQDPPGTSGAYYEQYF. The DNA of the CDR3 is TGCGCCAGCAGCCAAGATCCCCCTGGGACTAGCGGGGCCTACTACGAGCAGTACTTC.

This sequence joins TRBV5-6 and TRBJ1-2; unclear D gene. V was pared by 4 bases and J by 1 base, with 5 bases between. The CDR3 is made up of 12 amino acids. Germline V CDR1 and CDR2: SGHDT, YYEEEE. The DNA of the CDR3 is TGTGCCAGCAGCAGGAATAACTATGGCTACACCTTC. Its translation is CASSRNNYGYTF.

This rearrangement joins TRBV27 to TRBJ1-1; D perhaps matches TRBD1 (6 bases). The CDR3 is made up of 16 amino acids. V was shortened by 8 bases and J by 2 bases, with 21 bases between the two germline ends. CDR1 MNHEY and CDR2 SMNVEV come from the germline V gene (reference sequence). The CDR3 loop reads CASFPRGKGGNTEAFF. The DNA for the CDR3 is TGTGCCAGCTTCCCTCGGGGAAAGGGGGGCAACACTGAAGCTTTCTTT.

The chain links TRBV19 to TRBJ1-6, with TRBD1 matching over 12 bases. Germline V gives CDR1 LNHDA, CDR2 SQIVND (reference sequence). J gave up 7 bases and V 6 bases, and 7 bases lay outside the gene matches. The CDR3 extends over 16 amino acids. The CDR3 DNA sequence: TGTGCCAGTAGCACCGGGACAGGGGGCCGGAATTCACCCCTCCACTTT. The encoded protein is CASSTGTGGRNSPLHF.